The sequence of this TCR beta chain was determined in a study of CXCR3-negative and CXCR3-positive naive CD8 T cells. Germline V lookup: CDR1 MNHEY, CDR2 SVGAGI. The CDR3 is 14 residues long. Points from the study as a whole: Memory cells diverged, while naive CXCR3-positive and CXCR3-negative cells had similar TRBV-TRBJ usage.

For this clonotype: Its antigen is unknown.

The libraries of TRB cDNA were prepared using 5' RACE with UMI labels. Following a re-call of the 5' RACE reads, TCRdb has one entry per CDR3 protein and lacks DNA. This repertoire comprises roughly 100,000 distinct CDR3 sequences; its ten largest clones make up about 1.1%. The chain carries TRBV6-5 and TRBJ2-2; TCRdb outputs TRBD1, but without DNA this stays unchecked. The sample consisted of naive CXCR3- CD8+ T cells from blood. Noted subset: CD45RO-CCR7+CD27+CD95- naive CD8+ T cells lacking CXCR3 (TNR3-). This TCR came from a human donor in good health. Some clones in this sample may be carry-over from other donors' samples. This chain's CDR3 is CASRTLGDTGELFF.